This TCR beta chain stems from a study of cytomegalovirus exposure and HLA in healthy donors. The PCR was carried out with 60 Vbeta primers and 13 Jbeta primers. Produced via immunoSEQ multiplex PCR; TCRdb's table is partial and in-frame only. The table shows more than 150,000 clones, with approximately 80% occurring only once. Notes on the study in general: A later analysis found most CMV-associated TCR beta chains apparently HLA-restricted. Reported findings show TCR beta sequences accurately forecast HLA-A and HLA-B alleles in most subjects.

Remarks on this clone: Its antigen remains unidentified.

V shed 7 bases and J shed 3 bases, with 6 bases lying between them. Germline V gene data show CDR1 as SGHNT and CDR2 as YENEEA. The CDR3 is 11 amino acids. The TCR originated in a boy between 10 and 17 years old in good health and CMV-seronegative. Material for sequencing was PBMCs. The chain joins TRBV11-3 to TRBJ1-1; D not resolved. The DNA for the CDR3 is TGTGCCAGCACCGGGGACACTGAAGCTTTCTTT. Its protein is CASTGDTEAFF.